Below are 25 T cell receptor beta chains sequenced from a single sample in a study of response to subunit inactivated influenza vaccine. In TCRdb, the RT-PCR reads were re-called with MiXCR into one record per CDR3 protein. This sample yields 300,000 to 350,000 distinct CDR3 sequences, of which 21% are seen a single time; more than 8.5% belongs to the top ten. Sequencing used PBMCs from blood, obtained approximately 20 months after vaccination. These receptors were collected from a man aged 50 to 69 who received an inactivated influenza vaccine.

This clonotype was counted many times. CDR3 sequence: CASSRKGQSYGYTF. CDR3 nucleotides: TGTGCCAGCAGCCGAAAGGGGCAATCCTATGGCTACACCTTC. This rearrangement joins TRBV5-6 to TRBJ1-2; possibly TRBD1 for D (5 bases). Trimming removed 4 bases from V and 4 bases from J, with 14 bases in between. CDR1 and CDR2 (germline): SGHDT, YYEEEE. The CDR3 spans 14 residues.

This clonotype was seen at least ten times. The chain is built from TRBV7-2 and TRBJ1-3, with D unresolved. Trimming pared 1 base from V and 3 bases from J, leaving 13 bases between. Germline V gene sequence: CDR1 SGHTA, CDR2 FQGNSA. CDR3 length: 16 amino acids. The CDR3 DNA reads TGTGCCAGCAGCTTAGTTTTTCGGGGTCGTGGAAACACCATATATTTT. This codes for CASSLVFRGRGNTIYF. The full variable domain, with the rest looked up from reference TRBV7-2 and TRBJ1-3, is GAGVSQSPSNKVTEKGKDVELRCDPISGHTALYWYRQSLGQGLEFLIYFQGNSAPDKSGLPSDRFSAERTGGSVSTLTIQRTQQEDSAVYLCASSLVFRGRGNTIYFGEGSWLTVV.

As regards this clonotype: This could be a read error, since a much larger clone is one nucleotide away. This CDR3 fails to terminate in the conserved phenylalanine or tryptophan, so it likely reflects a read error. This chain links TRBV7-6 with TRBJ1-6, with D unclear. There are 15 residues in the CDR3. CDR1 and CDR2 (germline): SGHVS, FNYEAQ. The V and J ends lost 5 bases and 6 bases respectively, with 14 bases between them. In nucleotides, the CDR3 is TGTGCCAGCAGCCCTAGTGTCCAGATTAATTCACCCCTCCACTTG. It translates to CASSPSVQINSPLHL.

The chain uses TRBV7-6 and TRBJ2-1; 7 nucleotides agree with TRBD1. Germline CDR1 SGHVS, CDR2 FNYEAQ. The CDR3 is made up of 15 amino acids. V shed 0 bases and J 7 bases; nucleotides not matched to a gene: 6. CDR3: CASSLATGFGNEQFF. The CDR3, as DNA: TGTGCCAGCAGCTTAGCGACAGGGTTTGGGAATGAGCAGTTCTTC.

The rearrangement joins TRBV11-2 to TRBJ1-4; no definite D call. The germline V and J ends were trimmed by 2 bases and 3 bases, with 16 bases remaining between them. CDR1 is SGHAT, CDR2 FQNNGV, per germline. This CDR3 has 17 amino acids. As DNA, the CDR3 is TGTGCCAGCAGCTTACTCCCCCGTGCAGGCTCTAATGAAAAACTGTTTTTT. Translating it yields CASSLLPRAGSNEKLFF. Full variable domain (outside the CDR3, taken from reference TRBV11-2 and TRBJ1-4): EAGVAQSPRYKIIEKRQSVAFWCNPISGHATLYWYQQILGQGPKLLIQFQNNGVVDDSQLPKDRFSAERLKGVDSTLKIQPAKLEDSAVYLCASSLLPRAGSNEKLFFGSGTQLSVL.

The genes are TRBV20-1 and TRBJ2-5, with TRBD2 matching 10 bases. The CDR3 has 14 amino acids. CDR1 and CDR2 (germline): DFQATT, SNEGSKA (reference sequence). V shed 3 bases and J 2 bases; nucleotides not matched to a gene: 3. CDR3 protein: CSASRTSGQETQYF. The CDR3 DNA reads TGCAGTGCTAGTAGGACTAGCGGACAAGAGACCCAGTACTTC.

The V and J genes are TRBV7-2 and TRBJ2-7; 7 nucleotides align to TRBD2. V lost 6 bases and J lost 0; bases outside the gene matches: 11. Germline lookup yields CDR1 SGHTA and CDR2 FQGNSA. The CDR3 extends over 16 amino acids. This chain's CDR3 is CASSPPLAESSYEQYF. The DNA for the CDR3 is TGTGCCAGCAGTCCCCCTCTAGCGGAGAGCTCCTACGAGCAGTACTTC.

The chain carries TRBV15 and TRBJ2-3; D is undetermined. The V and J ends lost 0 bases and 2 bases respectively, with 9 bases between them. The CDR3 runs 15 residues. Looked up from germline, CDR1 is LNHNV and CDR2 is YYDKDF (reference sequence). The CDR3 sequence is CATSRDRVVTDTQYF. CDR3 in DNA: TGTGCCACCAGCAGAGATAGGGTCGTCACAGATACGCAGTATTTT. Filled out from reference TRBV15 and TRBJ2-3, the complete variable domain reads DAMVIQNPRYQVTQFGKPVTLSCSQTLNHNVMYWYQQKSSQAPKLLFHYYDKDFNNEADTPDNFQSRRPNTSFCFLDIRSPGLGDTAMYLCATSRDRVVTDTQYFGPGTRLTVL.

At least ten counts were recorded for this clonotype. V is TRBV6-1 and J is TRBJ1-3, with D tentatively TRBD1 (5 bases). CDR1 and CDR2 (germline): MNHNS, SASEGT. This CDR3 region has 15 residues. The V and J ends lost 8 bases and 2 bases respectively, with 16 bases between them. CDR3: CASSQGAGAGNTIYF. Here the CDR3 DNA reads TGTGCCAGCTCCCAAGGGGCTGGGGCTGGAAACACCATATATTTT.

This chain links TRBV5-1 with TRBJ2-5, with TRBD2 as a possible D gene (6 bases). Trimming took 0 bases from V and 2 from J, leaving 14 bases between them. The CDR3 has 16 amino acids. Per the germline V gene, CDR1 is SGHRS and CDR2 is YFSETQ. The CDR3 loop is CASSLGSGSGQETQYF. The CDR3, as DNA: TGCGCCAGCAGCTTGGGGAGCGGGTCCGGTCAAGAGACCCAGTACTTC.

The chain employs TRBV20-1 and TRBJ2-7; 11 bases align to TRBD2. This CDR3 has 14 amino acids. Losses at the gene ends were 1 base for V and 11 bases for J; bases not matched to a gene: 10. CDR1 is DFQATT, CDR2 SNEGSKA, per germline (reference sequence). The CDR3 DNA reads TGCAGTGCTAGAGTGAAGCTAGCGGGAGGAGAAGAGTACTTC. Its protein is CSARVKLAGGEEYF.

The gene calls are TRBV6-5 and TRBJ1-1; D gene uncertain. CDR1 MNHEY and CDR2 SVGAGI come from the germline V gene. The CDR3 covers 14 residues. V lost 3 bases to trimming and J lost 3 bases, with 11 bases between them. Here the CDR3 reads CASSYNIGYTEAFF. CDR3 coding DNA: TGTGCCAGCAGTTATAACATCGGATACACTGAAGCTTTCTTT.

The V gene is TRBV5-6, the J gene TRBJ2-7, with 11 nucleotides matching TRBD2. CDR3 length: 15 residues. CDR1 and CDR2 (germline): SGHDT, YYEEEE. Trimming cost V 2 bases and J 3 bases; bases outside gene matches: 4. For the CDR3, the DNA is TGTGCCAGCAGCTTTGTAACTAGCGGGAGCTACGAGCAGTACTTC. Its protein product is CASSFVTSGSYEQYF.

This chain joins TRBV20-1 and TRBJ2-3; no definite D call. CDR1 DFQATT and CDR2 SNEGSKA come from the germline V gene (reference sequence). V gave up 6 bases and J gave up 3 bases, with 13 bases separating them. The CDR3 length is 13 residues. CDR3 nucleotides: TGCAGTGCGGGTCCTTACAAGACAGATACGCAGTATTTT. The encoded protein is CSAGPYKTDTQYF.

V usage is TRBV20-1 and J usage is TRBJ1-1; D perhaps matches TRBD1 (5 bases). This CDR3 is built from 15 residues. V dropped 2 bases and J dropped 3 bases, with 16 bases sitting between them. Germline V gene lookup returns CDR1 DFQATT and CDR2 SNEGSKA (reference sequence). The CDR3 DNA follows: TGCAGTGCTAGACCCGGGAGCGGAGGGGACACTGAAGCTTTCTTT. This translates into CSARPGSGGDTEAFF.

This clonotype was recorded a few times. The CDR3 here is CATSREGRLNTEAFF. Here the CDR3 DNA reads TGTGCCACCAGCAGAGAGGGCAGATTGAACACTGAAGCTTTCTTT. The rearrangement joins TRBV15 to TRBJ1-1; unclear D gene. The germline CDR1 and CDR2 sequences are LNHNV and YYDKDF (reference sequence). V was clipped by 0 bases and J by 0 bases, with 8 bases between them. The CDR3 covers 15 residues.

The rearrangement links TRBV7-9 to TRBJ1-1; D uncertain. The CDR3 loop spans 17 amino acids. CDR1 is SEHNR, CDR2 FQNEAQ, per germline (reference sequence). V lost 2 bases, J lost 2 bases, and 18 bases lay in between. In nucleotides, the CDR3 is TGTGCCAGCAGCTTATTAAAGCCGGTCAACCTCAACACTGAAGCTTTCTTT. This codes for CASSLLKPVNLNTEAFF.

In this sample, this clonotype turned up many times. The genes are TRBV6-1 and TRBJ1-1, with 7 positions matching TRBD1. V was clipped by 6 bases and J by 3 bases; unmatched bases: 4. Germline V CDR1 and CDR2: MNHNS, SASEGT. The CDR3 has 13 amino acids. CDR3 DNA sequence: TGTGCCAGCAGAAGCACAGGGGACACTGAAGCTTTCTTT. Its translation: CASRSTGDTEAFF.

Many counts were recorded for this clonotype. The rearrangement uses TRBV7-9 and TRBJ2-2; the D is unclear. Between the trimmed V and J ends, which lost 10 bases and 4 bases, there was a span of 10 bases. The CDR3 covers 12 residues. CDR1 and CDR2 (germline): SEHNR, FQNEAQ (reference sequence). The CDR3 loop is CATVRVTGELFF. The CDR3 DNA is TGTGCCACAGTTCGGGTCACCGGGGAGCTGTTTTTT.

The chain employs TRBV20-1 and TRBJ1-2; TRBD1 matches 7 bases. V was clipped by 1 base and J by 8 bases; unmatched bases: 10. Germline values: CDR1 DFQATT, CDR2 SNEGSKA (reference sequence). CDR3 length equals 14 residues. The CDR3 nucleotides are TGCAGTGCTAGAGGACAGGGAACCCCTATAGGCTACACCTTC. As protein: CSARGQGTPIGYTF.

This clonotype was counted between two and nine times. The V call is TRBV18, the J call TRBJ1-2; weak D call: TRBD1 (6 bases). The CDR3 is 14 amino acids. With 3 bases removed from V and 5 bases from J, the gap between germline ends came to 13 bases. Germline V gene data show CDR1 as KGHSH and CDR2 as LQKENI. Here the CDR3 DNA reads TGTGCCAGCTCACCTGCAGGGGCGACTTATGGCTACACCTTC. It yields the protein CASSPAGATYGYTF. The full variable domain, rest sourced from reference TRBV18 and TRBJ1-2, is NAGVMQNPRHLVRRRGQEARLRCSPMKGHSHVYWYRQLPEEGLKFMVYLQKENIIDESGMPKERFSAEFPKEGPSILRIQQVVRGDSAAYFCASSPAGATYGYTFGSGTRLTVV.

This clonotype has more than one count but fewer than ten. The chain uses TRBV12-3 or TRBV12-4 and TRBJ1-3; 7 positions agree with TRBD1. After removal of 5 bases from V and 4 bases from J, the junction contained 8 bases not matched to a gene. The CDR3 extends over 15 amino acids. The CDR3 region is CASSPTGERGNTIYF. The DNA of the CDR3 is TGTGCCAGCAGTCCTACAGGGGAGAGGGGAAACACCATATATTTT.

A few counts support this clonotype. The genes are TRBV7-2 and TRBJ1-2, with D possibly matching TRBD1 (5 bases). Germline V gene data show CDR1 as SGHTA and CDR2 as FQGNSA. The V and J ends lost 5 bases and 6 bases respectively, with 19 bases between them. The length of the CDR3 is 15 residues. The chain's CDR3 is CASSPAMPRGDGYTF. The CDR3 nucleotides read TGTGCCAGCAGCCCCGCCATGCCGCGGGGGGATGGCTACACCTTC.

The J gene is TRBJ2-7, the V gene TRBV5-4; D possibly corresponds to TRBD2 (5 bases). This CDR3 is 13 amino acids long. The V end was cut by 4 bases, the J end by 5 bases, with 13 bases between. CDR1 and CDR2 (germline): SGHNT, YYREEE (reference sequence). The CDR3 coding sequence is TGTGCCAGCAGCCCGGACTGGGGTCACGAGCAGTACTTC. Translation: CASSPDWGHEQYF.

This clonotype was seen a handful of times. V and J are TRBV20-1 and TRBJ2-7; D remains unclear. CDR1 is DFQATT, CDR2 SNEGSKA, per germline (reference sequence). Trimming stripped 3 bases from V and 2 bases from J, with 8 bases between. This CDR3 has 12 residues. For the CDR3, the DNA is TGCAGTGCTAGTACCAGCGCCTACGAGCAGTACTTC. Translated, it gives CSASTSAYEQYF.